Listed below are T cell receptor beta chains from one sample, sequenced in a study of cytomegalovirus exposure and HLA in healthy donors. Data came from immunoSEQ multiplex PCR; TCRdb stores just in-frame clones and leaves some out. The sample consists of about 82,000 clones, about 92% of them appearing once. Sequencing input: PBMCs. These receptors originate from a man between 18 and 35 years old in good health and CMV-seronegative. Both conserved end residues are part of each CDR3. A D gene is named only where the DNA matches it firmly. Only some rows state a clone size, as once, few, many or a class for expanded clones.

TRBV27	TRBD2	TRBJ2-1	once	CASSLLAGAYNEQFF	TGTGCCAGCAGTTTACTAGCGGGGGCCTACAATGAGCAGTTCTTC
TRBV10-1	NA	TRBJ2-3	NA	CASSESPSGDTQYF	TGCGCCAGCAGTGAAAGTCCTAGTGGTGATACGCAGTATTTT
TRBV21-1	NA	TRBJ2-7	NA	CASSFSVREAYEQYF	TGTGCCAGCAGCTTCTCAGTGCGGGAGGCCTACGAGCAGTACTTC
TRBV5-1	NA	TRBJ1-6	NA	CASSLDGSPLHF	TGCGCCAGCAGCTTGGACGGTTCACCCCTCCACTTT
TRBV6-6	TRBD2	TRBJ2-7	NA	CASSPGLVAGVGEQYF	TGTGCCAGCAGCCCCGGCCTTGTAGCGGGAGTGGGCGAGCAGTACTTC
TRBV5-4	NA	TRBJ1-2	few	CASRYTDSQNYGYTF	TGTGCCAGCAGGTATACGGACAGTCAAAACTATGGCTACACCTTC
TRBV5-1	TRBD2	TRBJ2-2	few	CASSLGVGTTSGTNTGELFF	TGCGCCAGCAGCTTGGGGGTAGGGACAACTAGCGGGACGAACACCGGGGAGCTGTTTTTT
TRBV18	TRBD1	TRBJ2-1	NA	CASSPRSGGHNEQFF	TGTGCCAGCTCACCACGTTCAGGGGGTCACAATGAGCAGTTCTTC
TRBV27	TRBD2	TRBJ2-7	NA	CASSPRAGRAYEQYF	TGTGCCAGCAGTCCCCGAGCAGGGAGGGCCTACGAGCAGTACTTC
TRBV27	TRBD2	TRBJ2-7	NA	CASSFGLLVHTTSGISYEQYF	TGTGCCAGCAGTTTCGGCCTCCTCGTCCATACGACTAGCGGGATCTCCTACGAGCAGTACTTC
TRBV11-2	NA	TRBJ1-1	NA	CASSLVAGNTEAFF	TGTGCCAGCAGCTTAGTGGCAGGGAACACTGAAGCTTTCTTT
TRBV6-1	TRBD1	TRBJ2-7	NA	CASSGPRQGEAYEQYF	TGTGCCAGCAGTGGACCCCGACAGGGGGAGGCCTACGAGCAGTACTTC
TRBV10-3	NA	TRBJ2-3	NA	CAISRGSVTDTQYF	TGTGCCATCAGTCGCGGTAGTGTCACAGATACGCAGTATTTT
TRBV7-2	NA	TRBJ2-1	once	CASSPGNYNEQFF	TGTGCCAGCAGCCCCGGGAACTACAATGAGCAGTTCTTC
TRBV5-6	TRBD1	TRBJ1-5	NA	CASSWNRGRGQPQHF	TGTGCCAGCAGCTGGAACAGGGGGCGCGGTCAGCCCCAGCATTTT
TRBV9	TRBD2	TRBJ2-1	NA	CASSASLAGSEQFF	TGTGCCAGCAGCGCCTCACTAGCGGGGTCCGAGCAGTTCTTC
TRBV6-6	NA	TRBJ1-2	NA	CASSPVYGYTF	TGTGCCAGCAGCCCGGTTTATGGCTACACCTTC
TRBV7-9	TRBD1	TRBJ2-3	NA	CASAPGQGSTDTQYF	TGTGCCAGCGCTCCGGGACAGGGCAGCACAGATACGCAGTATTTT
TRBV4-1	TRBD2	TRBJ2-7	NA	CASSQVVARGRVVYEQYF	TGCGCCAGCAGCCAAGTTGTAGCCCGCGGGAGAGTAGTTTACGAGCAGTACTTC
TRBV11-2	NA	TRBJ1-6	medium-sized	CASSLDSNSPLHF	TGTGCCAGCAGCCTGGACAGTAATTCACCCCTCCACTTT
TRBV30	NA	TRBJ1-1	NA	CAWRIRALGTEAFF	TGTGCCTGGAGAATCAGGGCGCTGGGCACTGAAGCTTTCTTT
TRBV27	TRBD1	TRBJ1-5	NA	CASSPRQGPWPQHF	TGTGCCAGCAGTCCCCGACAGGGGCCATGGCCCCAGCATTTT
TRBV4-2	TRBD1	TRBJ1-2	NA	CASSQRDRVMGGYTF	TGTGCCAGCAGCCAACGGGACAGGGTCATGGGTGGCTACACCTTC
TRBV15	TRBD1	TRBJ2-7	NA	CATSPGGTGAYEQYF	TGTGCCACCAGCCCGGGCGGGACAGGGGCCTACGAGCAGTACTTC
TRBV30	NA	TRBJ2-1	NA	CAWRKLGQYEQFF	TGTGCCTGGAGAAAATTGGGGCAGTATGAGCAGTTCTTC
TRBV10-3	NA	TRBJ1-5	once	CASGDEGQPQHF	TGTGCCAGCGGGGATGAGGGTCAGCCCCAGCATTTT
TRBV25-1	TRBD1	TRBJ2-2	NA	CASSEHRTGSPGELFF	TGTGCCAGCAGTGAACACCGGACAGGGAGTCCCGGGGAGCTGTTTTTT
TRBV27	TRBD1	TRBJ1-5	NA	CASSPGGQGTQPQHF	TGTGCCAGCAGCCCGGGAGGACAGGGGACTCAGCCCCAGCATTTT
TRBV27	NA	TRBJ2-5	NA	CASSLGGRRETQYF	TGTGCCAGCAGTTTAGGCGGACGGAGGGAGACCCAGTACTTC
TRBV6-5	TRBD1	TRBJ2-7	NA	CASSYSYGTGGYEQYF	TGTGCCAGCAGTTATTCCTATGGGACAGGGGGCTACGAGCAGTACTTC
TRBV6-1	TRBD1	TRBJ1-6	few	CASSEATGAYSPLHF	TGTGCCAGCAGTGAAGCGACAGGGGCATATTCACCCCTCCACTTT
TRBV9	NA	TRBJ1-2	NA	CASSTLGDYPGYGYTF	TGTGCCAGCAGCACCCTCGGGGACTATCCGGGATATGGCTACACCTTC
TRBV10-3	NA	TRBJ2-1	NA	CAISVQGSSYNEQFF	TGTGCCATCAGTGTCCAGGGGAGCTCCTACAATGAGCAGTTCTTC
TRBV6-5	NA	TRBJ1-2	NA	CASSSGKYGYTF	TGTGCCAGCAGTTCAGGGAAATATGGCTACACCTTC
TRBV2	TRBD2	TRBJ2-2	once	CASRKPASGSFGGELFF	TGTGCCAGCAGGAAACCTGCTAGCGGGAGTTTCGGCGGGGAGCTGTTTTTT
TRBV5-6	NA	TRBJ2-7	NA	CASSNPRDEQYF	TGTGCCAGCAGCAACCCACGGGACGAGCAGTACTTC
TRBV11-2	NA	TRBJ1-5	once	CASSLDPGQPQHF	TGTGCCAGCAGCTTAGATCCAGGGCAGCCCCAGCATTTT
TRBV6-5	NA	TRBJ1-1	few	CASSYSRRDAYTEAFF	TGTGCCAGCAGTTACTCGAGGAGGGATGCGTACACTGAAGCTTTCTTT
TRBV7-2	TRBD2	TRBJ2-1	NA	CASSLQPGLSYNEQFF	TGTGCCAGCAGCTTACAACCGGGACTATCCTACAATGAGCAGTTCTTC
TRBV27	NA	TRBJ2-2	NA	CASSLSLTGELFF	TGTGCCAGCAGTTTATCATTAACCGGGGAGCTGTTTTTT
TRBV4-1	NA	TRBJ1-3	NA	CANSQVVDTIYF	TGCGCCAACAGCCAAGTTGTCGACACCATATATTTT
TRBV5-6	TRBD2	TRBJ2-7	once	CASSFKLAGSSYEQYF	TGTGCCAGCAGCTTTAAGCTAGCGGGAAGCTCCTACGAGCAGTACTTC
TRBV7-9	NA	TRBJ1-6	NA	CASSSQGLYNSPLHF	TGTGCCAGCAGCTCGCAGGGCCTCTATAATTCACCCCTCCACTTT
TRBV9	NA	TRBJ2-1	NA	CASTPGLHIKDEQFF	TGTGCCAGCACCCCGGGACTCCACATTAAGGATGAGCAGTTCTTC